Shown below are 4 T cell receptor beta chains from a single sample sequenced in a study of radiotherapy plus CTLA-4 blockade in lung cancer. Clones were read by immunoSEQ multiplex PCR, and TCRdb kept only the in-frame ones, dropping some. The top ten hold approximately 10% of the sample, which has approximately 80,000 clones, over 65% seen once. This material consisted of peripheral blood, taken from a patient treated with radiotherapy plus ipilimumab. Receptors originate from a human donor with non-small cell lung cancer whose response to radiotherapy plus ipilimumab could not be evaluated.

The CDR3 sequence is CASSPLDGAEGYGYTF. CDR3 DNA: TGTGCCAGCAGCCCTCTAGACGGCGCTGAGGGCTATGGCTACACCTTC. The chain has TRBV7-8 and TRBJ1-2; D uncertain. The CDR3 runs 16 residues. The V end lost 5 bases, the J end lost 4 bases, and 20 bases lay between the germline ends. The V gene's germline CDR1 is SGHVS and CDR2 FQNEAQ.

The chain couples TRBV7-2 to TRBJ2-3; TRBD2 matches 12 bases. The CDR3 is 19 amino acids. The germline gives CDR1 SGHTA, CDR2 FQGNSA. The V gene end was trimmed by 5 bases and the J gene end by 0 bases; junction bases not matched to a gene: 12. CDR3 protein: CASSRTGLAGILSTDTQYF. The DNA of the CDR3 is TGTGCCAGCAGCCGGACGGGACTAGCGGGCATACTTAGCACAGATACGCAGTATTTT.

V gene TRBV7-3 combines with J gene TRBJ1-1; 7 nucleotides line up with TRBD1. The CDR3 covers 13 residues. Germline CDR1 and CDR2: SGHTA and FQGTGA. V shed 1 base, J shed 11 bases, and the junction held 7 bases outside the gene matches. CDR3 loop: CASSLNPDRSAFF. CDR3 bases: TGTGCCAGCAGCTTAAACCCGGACAGGAGTGCTTTCTTT. The full variable domain, rest sourced from reference TRBV7-3 and TRBJ1-1, is GAGVSQTPSNKVTEKGKYVELRCDPISGHTALYWYRQSLGQGPEFLIYFQGTGAADDSGLPNDRFFAVRPEGSVSTLKIQRTERGDSAVYLCASSLNPDRSAFFGQGTRLTVV.

The gene calls are TRBV9 and TRBJ1-1; no reliable D call. Germline-derived CDR1 and CDR2 are SGDLS and YYNGEE. Trimming removed 2 bases from V and 3 bases from J, with 11 bases in between. This CDR3 is built from 14 residues. CDR3 residues: CASSVLSSDTEAFF. The CDR3 coding sequence is TGTGCCAGCAGCGTCCTGTCTTCCGACACTGAAGCTTTCTTT.